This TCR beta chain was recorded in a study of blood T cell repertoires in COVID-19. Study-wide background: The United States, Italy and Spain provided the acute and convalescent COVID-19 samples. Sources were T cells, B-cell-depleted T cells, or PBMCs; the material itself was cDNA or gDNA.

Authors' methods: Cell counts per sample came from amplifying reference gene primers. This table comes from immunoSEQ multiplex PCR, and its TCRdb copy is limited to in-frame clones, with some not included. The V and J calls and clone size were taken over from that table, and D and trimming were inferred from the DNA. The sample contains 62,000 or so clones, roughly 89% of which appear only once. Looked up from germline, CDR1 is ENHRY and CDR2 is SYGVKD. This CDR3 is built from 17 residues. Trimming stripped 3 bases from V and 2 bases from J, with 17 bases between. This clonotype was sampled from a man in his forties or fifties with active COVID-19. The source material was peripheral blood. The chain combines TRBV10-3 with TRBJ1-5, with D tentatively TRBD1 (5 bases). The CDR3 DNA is TGTGCCATCAGTGACTTTCAGATGGGGGGTGGCAATCAGCCCCAGCATTTT. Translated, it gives CAISDFQMGGGNQPQHF.